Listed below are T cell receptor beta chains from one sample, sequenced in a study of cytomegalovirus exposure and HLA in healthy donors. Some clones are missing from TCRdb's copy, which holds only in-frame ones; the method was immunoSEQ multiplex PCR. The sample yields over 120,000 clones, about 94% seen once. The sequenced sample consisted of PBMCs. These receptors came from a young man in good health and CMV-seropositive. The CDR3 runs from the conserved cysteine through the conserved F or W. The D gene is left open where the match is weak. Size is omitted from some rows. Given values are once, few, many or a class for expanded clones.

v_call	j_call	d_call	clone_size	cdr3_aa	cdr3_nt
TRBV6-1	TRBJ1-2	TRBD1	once	CASIPGQGGNYGYTF	TGTGCCAGCATCCCTGGACAGGGAGGGAACTATGGCTACACCTTC
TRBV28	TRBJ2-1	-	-	CASSLSLYNEQFF	TGTGCCAGCAGTTTATCTCTATACAATGAGCAGTTCTTC
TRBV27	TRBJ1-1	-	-	CASSPVRANTEAFF	TGTGCCAGCAGTCCGGTGAGGGCGAACACTGAAGCTTTCTTT
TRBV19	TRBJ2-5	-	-	CASSNRVRRETQYF	TGTGCCAGTAGTAACAGGGTCCGGAGAGAGACCCAGTACTTC
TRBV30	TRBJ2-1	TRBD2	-	CAWNSGRSYNEQFF	TGTGCCTGGAACAGCGGGAGATCCTACAATGAGCAGTTCTTC
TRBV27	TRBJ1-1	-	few	CASSLAGVGAEAFF	TGTGCCAGCAGTTTGGCAGGGGTTGGAGCTGAAGCTTTCTTT
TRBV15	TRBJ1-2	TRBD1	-	CATSREGGDYGYTF	TGTGCCACCAGCAGAGAAGGGGGCGACTATGGCTACACCTTC
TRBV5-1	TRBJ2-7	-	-	CASSWAGPGSEQYF	TGCGCCAGCAGCTGGGCAGGCCCCGGCTCCGAGCAGTACTTC
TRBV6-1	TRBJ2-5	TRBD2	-	CASRLSGQETQYF	TGTGCCAGCAGACTTAGCGGGCAAGAGACCCAGTACTTC
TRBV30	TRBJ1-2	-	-	CAWSEIQGYYGYTF	TGTGCCTGGAGTGAAATACAGGGCTACTATGGCTACACCTTC
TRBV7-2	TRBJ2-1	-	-	CASSTSSGNEQFF	TGTGCCAGCAGCACCAGTAGCGGCAATGAGCAGTTCTTC
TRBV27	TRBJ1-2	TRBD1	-	CASSPDRANYGYTF	TGTGCCAGCAGTCCGGACAGGGCTAACTATGGCTACACCTTC
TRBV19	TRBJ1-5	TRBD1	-	CASNDRGTQPQHF	TGTGCCAGTAATGACAGGGGAACTCAGCCCCAGCATTTT
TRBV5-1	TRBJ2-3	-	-	CASSLNAITDTQYF	TGCGCCAGCAGCTTGAATGCTATCACAGATACGCAGTATTTT
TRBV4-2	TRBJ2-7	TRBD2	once	CASSPREEPYEQYF	TGTGCCAGCAGCCCTCGGGAGGAACCCTACGAGCAGTACTTC
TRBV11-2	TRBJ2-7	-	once	CASSLDGGTEQYF	TGTGCCAGCAGCTTAGATGGGGGCACAGAGCAGTACTTC
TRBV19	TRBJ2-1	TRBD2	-	CASSSGRWDNEQFF	TGTGCCAGTAGCAGCGGGAGGTGGGACAATGAGCAGTTCTTC
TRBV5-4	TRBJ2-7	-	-	CASSLDRSAYEQYF	TGTGCCAGCAGCTTGGACAGGTCCGCCTACGAGCAGTACTTC
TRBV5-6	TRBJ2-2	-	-	CASSLEGRGAGELFF	TGTGCCAGCAGCTTGGAGGGCAGGGGAGCCGGGGAGCTGTTTTTT
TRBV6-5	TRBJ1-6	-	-	CASSETENSPLHF	TGTGCCAGCAGTGAAACAGAAAATTCACCCCTCCACTTT
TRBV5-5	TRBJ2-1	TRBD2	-	CASSLVSGRAYNEQFF	TGTGCCAGCAGCTTGGTAAGCGGGAGGGCCTACAATGAGCAGTTCTTC
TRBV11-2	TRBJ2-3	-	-	CASSPGTGWEGTDTQYF	TGTGCCAGCAGCCCCGGGACTGGGTGGGAGGGCACAGATACGCAGTATTTT
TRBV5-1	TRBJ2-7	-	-	CASSLQGSSSYEQYF	TGCGCCAGCAGCTTACAGGGTTCAAGCTCCTACGAGCAGTACTTC
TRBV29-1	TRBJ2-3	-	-	CSVAGGQGVADTQYF	TGCAGCGTCGCCGGAGGGCAGGGGGTGGCAGATACGCAGTATTTT
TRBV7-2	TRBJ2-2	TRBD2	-	CASSLTGTSGASGELFF	TGTGCCAGCAGCTTAACCGGGACTAGCGGAGCCTCCGGGGAGCTGTTTTTT
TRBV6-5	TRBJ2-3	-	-	CASKAPSGTDTQYF	TGTGCCAGCAAGGCCCCGAGCGGCACAGATACGCAGTATTTT
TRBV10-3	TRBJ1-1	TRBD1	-	CAISRSGGAGTEAFF	TGTGCCATCAGTCGCTCAGGGGGCGCGGGGACTGAAGCTTTCTTT
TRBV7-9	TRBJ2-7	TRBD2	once	CASSLEREGLYEQYF	TGTGCCAGCAGCCTAGAGCGGGAGGGCCTGTACGAGCAGTACTTC
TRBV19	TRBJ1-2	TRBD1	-	CASSTGQGNYGYTF	TGTGCCAGTAGTACGGGACAGGGGAACTATGGCTACACCTTC
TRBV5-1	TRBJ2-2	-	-	CASSVDIGELFF	TGCGCCAGCAGCGTGGACATCGGGGAGCTGTTTTTT
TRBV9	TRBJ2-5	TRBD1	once	CASSVKGALQETQYF	TGTGCCAGCAGCGTGAAGGGGGCGCTCCAGGAGACCCAGTACTTC
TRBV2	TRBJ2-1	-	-	CASQSGSYNEQFF	TGTGCCAGTCAGTCGGGCTCCTACAATGAGCAGTTCTTC
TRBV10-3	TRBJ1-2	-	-	CAISEYTEDGYTF	TGTGCCATCAGTGAGTATACGGAGGATGGCTACACCTTC
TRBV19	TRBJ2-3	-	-	CASSDSGLTDTQYF	TGTGCCAGTAGTGATAGCGGACTCACAGATACGCAGTATTTT
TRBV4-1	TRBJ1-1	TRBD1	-	CASSPITGGYEAFF	TGCGCCAGCAGCCCCATAACAGGGGGCTATGAAGCTTTCTTT
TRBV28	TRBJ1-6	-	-	CALRLKRGPGVSNSPLHF	TGTGCCTTACGGTTAAAGCGAGGGCCAGGGGTTTCTAATTCACCCCTCCACTTT
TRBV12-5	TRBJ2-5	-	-	CASSTGLGETQYF	TGTGCTAGTTCCACAGGGTTGGGGGAGACCCAGTACTTC
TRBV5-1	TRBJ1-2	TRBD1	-	CASTTGQGDIFGYTF	TGCGCCAGCACCACGGGACAGGGGGATATATTTGGCTACACCTTC
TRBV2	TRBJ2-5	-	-	CASSESPLGGQETQYF	TGTGCCAGCAGTGAAAGCCCTCTTGGCGGGCAAGAGACCCAGTACTTC
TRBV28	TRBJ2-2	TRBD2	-	CASSHPSGTNTGELFF	TGTGCCAGCAGTCACCCTAGCGGGACGAACACCGGGGAGCTGTTTTTT
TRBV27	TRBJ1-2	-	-	CASMNWQDGYTF	TGTGCCAGCATGAATTGGCAGGATGGCTACACCTTC
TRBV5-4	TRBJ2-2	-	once	CASSLGSAGLGGELFF	TGTGCCAGCAGCTTGGGGTCTGCGGGACTTGGCGGGGAGCTGTTTTTT
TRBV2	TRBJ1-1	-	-	CASSVLGRGTEAFF	TGTGCCAGCAGTGTCTTGGGGCGGGGGACTGAAGCTTTCTTT
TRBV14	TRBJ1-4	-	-	CASSQREKLFF	TGTGCCAGCAGCCAACGTGAAAAACTGTTTTTT
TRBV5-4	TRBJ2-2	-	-	CASSSRDTGELFF	TGTGCCAGCAGCTCTAGAGACACCGGGGAGCTGTTTTTT
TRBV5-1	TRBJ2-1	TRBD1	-	CASSFSRGLYNEQFF	TGCGCCAGCAGCTTCTCCAGGGGGCTCTACAATGAGCAGTTCTTC
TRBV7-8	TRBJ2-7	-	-	CASSLSGFSYEQYF	TGTGCCAGCAGCCTTAGCGGATTCTCCTACGAGCAGTACTTC
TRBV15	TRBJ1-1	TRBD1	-	CATSRARGTEAFF	TGTGCCACCAGCAGAGCCAGGGGGACTGAAGCTTTCTTT
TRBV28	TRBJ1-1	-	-	CASSLVGANTEAFF	TGTGCCAGCAGTTTGGTGGGGGCGAACACTGAAGCTTTCTTT
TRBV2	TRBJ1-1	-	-	CASRMGRENTEAFF	TGTGCCAGCAGAATGGGCAGGGAGAACACTGAAGCTTTCTTT
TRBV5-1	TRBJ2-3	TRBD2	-	CASSLGLAGLTDTQYF	TGCGCCAGCAGCTTGGGACTAGCGGGACTCACAGATACGCAGTATTTT
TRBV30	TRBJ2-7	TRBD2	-	CAWSVPLTSGSYYEQYF	TGTGCCTGGAGTGTCCCCCTGACTAGCGGGAGCTACTACGAGCAGTACTTC